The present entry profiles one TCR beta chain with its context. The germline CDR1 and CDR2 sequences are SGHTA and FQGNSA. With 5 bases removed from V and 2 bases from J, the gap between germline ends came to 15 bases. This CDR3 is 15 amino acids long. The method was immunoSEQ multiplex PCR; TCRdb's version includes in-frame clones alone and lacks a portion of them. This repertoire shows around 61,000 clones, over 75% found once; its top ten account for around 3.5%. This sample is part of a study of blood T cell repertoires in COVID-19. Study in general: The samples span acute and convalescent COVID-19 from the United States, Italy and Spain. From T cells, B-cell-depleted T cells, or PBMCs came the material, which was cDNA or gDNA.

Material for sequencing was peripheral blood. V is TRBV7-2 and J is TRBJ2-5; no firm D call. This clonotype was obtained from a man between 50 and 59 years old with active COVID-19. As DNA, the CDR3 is TGTGCCAGCAGCCCCCAAACCAGTACGCAAGAGACCCAGTACTTC. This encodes CASSPQTSTQETQYF.